Below are 23 T cell receptor beta chains sequenced from a single sample in a study of blood T cell repertoires in COVID-19 (TCRdb year 2020). Library preparation used the immunoSEQ multiplex PCR assay. TCRdb provides this immuneACCESS table in a form limited to in-frame rearrangements. Some clones are lacking; in checked studies, under half of them reflect an unresolved V gene, and why the rest are absent is not known. A total of roughly 140,000 clones appear in this sample, roughly 80% of them only once. Under 9.5% of the sample belongs to the ten largest clones. The sample taken for sequencing was peripheral blood. The receptors come from a human donor in a cohort sampled during active COVID-19.

With regard to this clone: One junction end does not reproduce the germline sequence, and a read error may be involved. The chain carries TRBV6-5 and TRBJ2-7, with D unclear. The CDR3 totals 13 residues. Germline loops: CDR1 MNHEY, CDR2 SVGAGI. CDR3 in amino acids: CASSDSLLYEQYF. The DNA for the CDR3 is TGTGCCAGCAGTGACTCTCTGCTATACGAGCAGTACTTC.

The chain links TRBV5-5 to TRBJ2-2; 7 nucleotides line up with TRBD1. Per the germline V gene, CDR1 is SGHKS and CDR2 is YYEKEE (reference sequence). This CDR3 has 15 amino acids. V was clipped by 4 bases and J by 6 bases; unmatched bases: 9. The chain's CDR3 is CASSPRQGLSGELFF. CDR3 nucleotides: TGTGCCAGCAGCCCCCGACAGGGATTGTCCGGGGAGCTGTTTTTT. The full variable domain, in which reference TRBV5-5 and TRBJ2-2 provide the parts outside the CDR3, is DAGVTQSPTHLIKTRGQQVTLRCSPISGHKSVSWYQQVLGQGPQFIFQYYEKEERGRGNFPDRFSARQFPNYSSELNVNALLLGDSALYLCASSPRQGLSGELFFGEGSRLTVL.

This chain uses TRBV7-8 with TRBJ2-5; 8 bases align to TRBD2. Germline V gives CDR1 SGHVS, CDR2 FQNEAQ. J gave up 13 bases and V 4 bases, and 5 bases lay outside the gene matches. This CDR3 has 11 amino acids. CDR3 residues: CASSYGLAGYF. For the CDR3, the DNA is TGTGCCAGCAGCTATGGGCTAGCGGGGTACTTC.

V gene TRBV9 combines with J gene TRBJ2-1, with a weak D call TRBD2 (6 bases). This CDR3 spans 15 amino acids. Germline lookup yields CDR1 SGDLS and CDR2 YYNGEE. Deletions cut 4 bases from V and 1 base from J, with 12 bases between. The CDR3 DNA reads as TGTGCCAGCAGCCAAAACGCGGGGTCCTACAATGAGCAGTTCTTC. This sequence encodes CASSQNAGSYNEQFF.

J is TRBJ1-2 and V is TRBV6-5; 7 nucleotides align to TRBD1. V gave up 2 bases and J gave up 8 bases; unmatched junction bases: 8. The CDR3 runs to 14 residues. CDR1 and CDR2 from the germline V gene are MNHEY and SVGAGI. The CDR3 region is CASSYRDSVGGYTF. The CDR3 region has the DNA TGTGCCAGCAGTTACCGGGACAGCGTAGGGGGCTACACCTTC.

The chain combines TRBV5-6 with TRBJ1-5; D unresolved. Looked up from germline, CDR1 is SGHDT and CDR2 is YYEEEE. CDR3 size: 16 residues. Deletions cut 2 bases from V and 0 bases from J, with 12 bases between. The CDR3 DNA sequence: TGTGCCAGCAGCTTTTCGAGGCAGTATAGCAATCAGCCCCAGCATTTT. It codes for CASSFSRQYSNQPQHF.

The chain combines TRBV24-1 with TRBJ2-1; 12 bases agree with TRBD2. The V gene's germline CDR1 is KGHDR and CDR2 SFDVKD. The CDR3 is 17 amino acids. The V and J ends lost 0 bases and 4 bases, in that order; junction bases with no gene match: 3. The CDR3: CATSDLQGTSGYNEQFF. CDR3 coding DNA: TGTGCCACCAGTGATTTGCAGGGGACTAGCGGGTACAATGAGCAGTTCTTC.

CDR3 nucleotides: TGTGCCAGCAGTTCTCCAGCCTACGAGCAGTACTTC. Translation gives CASSSPAYEQYF. This chain uses TRBV6-5 with TRBJ2-7, with unresolved D. The CDR3 runs 12 residues. With 4 bases removed from V and 2 bases from J, the gap between germline ends came to 6 bases. CDR1 is MNHEY, CDR2 SVGAGI, per germline.

This clone was seen a handful of times. The V call is TRBV4-1, the J call TRBJ2-7; no firm D call. The germline V gene has CDR1 MGHRA and CDR2 YSYEKL. CDR3 size: 15 residues. V dropped 0 bases and J dropped 3 bases, with 12 bases sitting between them. Written as DNA, the CDR3 is TGCGCCAGCAGCCAAGATATAACAGTTTACTACGAGCAGTACTTC. Protein sequence: CASSQDITVYYEQYF.

This clone was recorded once. The chain combines TRBV6-5 with TRBJ2-3; no clear D. V gave up 5 bases and J gave up 0 bases, with 9 bases separating them. CDR3 length: 14 amino acids. CDR1 is MNHEY, CDR2 SVGAGI, per germline. CDR3 in amino acids: CASSRSPSTDTQYF. CDR3 DNA sequence: TGTGCCAGCAGTCGTTCTCCTAGCACAGATACGCAGTATTTT.

The chain couples TRBV5-1 to TRBJ1-2; 8 bases are a match to TRBD1. There are 15 residues in the CDR3. The germline CDR1 and CDR2 sequences are SGHRS and YFSETQ. The V and J ends lost 1 base and 10 bases, in that order; junction bases with no gene match: 12. The chain's CDR3 is CASSLWQGAQGDYTF. CDR3 nucleotide sequence: TGCGCCAGCAGCTTGTGGCAGGGGGCCCAAGGAGACTACACCTTC. Looking up the rest from reference TRBV5-1 and TRBJ1-2 gives the full variable domain: KAGVTQTPRYLIKTRGQQVTLSCSPISGHRSVSWYQQTPGQGLQFLFEYFSETQRNKGNFPGRFSGRQFSNSRSEMNVSTLELGDSALYLCASSLWQGAQGDYTFGSGTRLTVV.

The rearrangement uses TRBV19 and TRBJ2-3, with TRBD1 matching over 8 bases. Germline V gene data show CDR1 as LNHDA and CDR2 as SQIVND (reference sequence). Unmatched junction bases numbered 6, after V lost 7 bases and J lost 3 bases. The CDR3 covers 14 residues. CDR3 DNA sequence: TGTGCCAGTATAGGGACAGGTGGGACAGATACGCAGTATTTT. It codes for CASIGTGGTDTQYF. The full variable domain, with the rest looked up from reference TRBV19 and TRBJ2-3, is DGGITQSPKYLFRKEGQNVTLSCEQNLNHDAMYWYRQDPGQGLRLIYYSQIVNDFQKGDIAEGYSVSREKKESFPLTVTSAQKNPTAFYLCASIGTGGTDTQYFGPGTRLTVL.

The chain joins TRBV7-2 to TRBJ2-2; D remains unclear. The V end lost 4 bases, the J end lost 5 bases, and 8 bases lay between the germline ends. The CDR3 is made up of 13 amino acids. CDR1 SGHTA and CDR2 FQGNSA come from the germline V gene. The CDR3 loop is CASSSPGTGELFF. The DNA of the CDR3 is TGTGCCAGCAGCTCCCCCGGGACCGGGGAGCTGTTTTTT.

This clone was picked up one time. This chain joins TRBV7-2 and TRBJ2-2, with 10 bases that match TRBD1. The CDR3 contains 16 residues. Trimming at V came to 5 bases and at J to 7 bases, leaving 10 bases not matched to a gene. Germline loops: CDR1 SGHTA, CDR2 FQGNSA. The CDR3 nucleotides read TGTGCCAGCAGCCATCGCGGGACAGGGGCTGTCGGGGAGCTGTTTTTT. Its protein product is CASSHRGTGAVGELFF.

This chain connects TRBV19 to TRBJ2-2; weak D call: TRBD1 (6 bases). This CDR3 spans 16 amino acids. Germline CDR1 reads LNHDA; CDR2 reads SQIVND (reference sequence). The V and J ends lost 8 bases and 0 bases respectively, with 16 bases between them. The CDR3 here is CASSGPQGPNTGELFF. As DNA, the CDR3 is TGTGCCAGTTCCGGACCACAGGGACCGAACACCGGGGAGCTGTTTTTT.

The genes are TRBV6-5 and TRBJ2-1; 9 bases map to TRBD2. This CDR3 has 15 amino acids. The germline V gene encodes CDR1 MNHEY and CDR2 SVGAGI. Trimming at V came to 6 bases and at J to 4 bases, leaving 7 bases not matched to a gene. CDR3 nucleotide sequence: TGTGCCAGCAGGACCGGGACTAGCCGTTACAATGAGCAGTTCTTC. Its translation is CASRTGTSRYNEQFF.

The V and J genes are TRBV7-9 and TRBJ2-7; TRBD2 might be the D (6 bases). V dropped 3 bases and J dropped 5 bases, with 20 bases sitting between them. This CDR3 region has 16 residues. Germline CDR1 reads SEHNR; CDR2 reads FQNEAQ (reference sequence). CDR3 sequence (DNA): TGTGCCAGCAGCTTGAGACCCAGCGGGCTTGGGAACGAGCAGTACTTC. Protein: CASSLRPSGLGNEQYF. The full variable domain, rest sourced from reference TRBV7-9 and TRBJ2-7, is DTGVSQNPRHKITKRGQNVTFRCDPISEHNRLYWYRQTLGQGPEFLTYFQNEAQLEKSRLLSDRFSAERPKGSFSTLEIQRTEQGDSAMYLCASSLRPSGLGNEQYFGPGTRLTVT.

On this clone: A read error may account for a junction end that differs from germline. This chain uses TRBV7-7 with TRBJ2-7; 9 bases are shared with TRBD2. CDR3 size: 15 residues. CDR1 and CDR2 from the germline V gene are SSHAT and FNYEAQ (reference sequence). The CDR3, as DNA: TGTGCTAGCAGTCAAAGCGGGGGGTTATCTGGGGAGCAGTACTTC. Translated, it gives CASSQSGGLSGEQYF.

J is TRBJ2-7 and V is TRBV5-1; 8 nucleotides align to TRBD1. CDR3 length equals 15 residues. Germline V gene data show CDR1 as SGHRS and CDR2 as YFSETQ. J gave up 3 bases and V 4 bases, and 9 bases lay outside the gene matches. CDR3 region: CASSRPGTGVYEQYF. The CDR3 region has the DNA TGCGCCAGCAGCCGCCCCGGGACAGGAGTCTACGAGCAGTACTTC. The full variable domain, completed using reference TRBV5-1 and TRBJ2-7, is KAGVTQTPRYLIKTRGQQVTLSCSPISGHRSVSWYQQTPGQGLQFLFEYFSETQRNKGNFPGRFSGRQFSNSRSEMNVSTLELGDSALYLCASSRPGTGVYEQYFGPGTRLTVT.

This chain links TRBV9 with TRBJ2-2; TRBD1 might be the D (5 bases). In germline, CDR1 is SGDLS, CDR2 YYNGEE. Trimming removed 2 bases at V and 4 bases at J, with 9 bases between. The CDR3 is 14 residues long. The CDR3 region has the DNA TGTGCCAGCAGCGTTAGGACAACCACCGGGGAGCTGTTTTTT. Amino acid sequence: CASSVRTTTGELFF.

V usage is TRBV19 and J usage is TRBJ2-2, with 8 bases aligning to TRBD1. This CDR3 has 15 amino acids. The V and J ends lost 6 bases and 5 bases, in that order; junction bases with no gene match: 8. Germline values: CDR1 LNHDA, CDR2 SQIVND (reference sequence). CDR3 bases: TGTGCCAGTAGCACAGGACAGGGAGGAACCGGGGAGCTGTTTTTT. It yields the protein CASSTGQGGTGELFF.

The CDR3: CAAGRGGAPDTQYF. The CDR3 DNA sequence: TGTGCCGCAGGACGTGGGGGGGCCCCAGATACGCAGTATTTT. The chain links TRBV10-3 to TRBJ2-3, with D perhaps TRBD2 (7 bases). Trimming shortened V by 11 bases and J by 4 bases, and 19 bases separated the two germline ends. Germline CDR1 and CDR2: ENHRY and SYGVKD. The CDR3 contains 14 residues.

The rearrangement uses TRBV19 and TRBJ1-5; 11 bases fit TRBD1. V dropped 1 base and J dropped 6; count of bases not matched to a gene: 5. The CDR3 is 16 residues long. Germline V gene lookup returns CDR1 LNHDA and CDR2 SQIVND (reference sequence). In nucleotides, the CDR3 is TGTGCCAGTAGTATAGTAGGGACAGGGGGTCGTCAGCCCCAGCATTTT. The encoded protein is CASSIVGTGGRQPQHF.